The clone carrying this T cell receptor beta chain was picked up one time. Sequencing used immunoSEQ multiplex PCR; TCRdb keeps in-frame clones, though not all of them. The table lists 150,000 to 200,000 clones, 90% of them singletons, with roughly 6% in the top ten. This entry is derived from a study of T cell responses to AZD1222 COVID-19 vaccine. The CDR3 loop spans 15 amino acids. Germline assignment: CDR1 MGHRA and CDR2 YSYEKL. V dropped 2 bases and J dropped 0 bases, with 10 bases sitting between them. The chain links TRBV4-1 to TRBJ2-5; D unclear. The sequenced sample was peripheral blood, obtained 28 days after the second AZD1222 dose. The sequence was obtained from an adult who received the AZD1222 COVID-19 vaccine. The CDR3 DNA reads as TGCGCCAGCAGCCAAACCTCGTGGGACCAAGAGACCCAGTACTTC. The encoded protein is CASSQTSWDQETQYF.